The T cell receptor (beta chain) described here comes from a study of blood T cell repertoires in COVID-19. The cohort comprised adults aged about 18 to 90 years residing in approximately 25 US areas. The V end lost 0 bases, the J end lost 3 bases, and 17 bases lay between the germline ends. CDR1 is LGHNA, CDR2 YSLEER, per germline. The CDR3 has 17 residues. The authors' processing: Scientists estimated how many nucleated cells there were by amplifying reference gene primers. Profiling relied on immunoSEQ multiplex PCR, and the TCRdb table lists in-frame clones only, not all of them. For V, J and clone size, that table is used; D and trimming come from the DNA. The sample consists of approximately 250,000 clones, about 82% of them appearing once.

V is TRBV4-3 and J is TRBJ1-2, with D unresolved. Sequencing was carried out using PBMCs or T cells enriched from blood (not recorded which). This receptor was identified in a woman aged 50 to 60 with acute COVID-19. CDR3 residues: CASSQDGGPKADYGYTF. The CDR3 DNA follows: TGCGCCAGCAGCCAAGATGGAGGACCCAAGGCTGACTATGGCTACACCTTC.